This TCR beta chain came from a study of control samples from healthy donors and cancer patients. The CDR3 extends over 15 amino acids. Germline V lookup: CDR1 MNHEY, CDR2 SVGAGI. V dropped 6 bases and J dropped 0 bases, with 12 bases sitting between them. The data were produced by immunoSEQ multiplex PCR, yet TCRdb's version contains in-frame clones alone and is incomplete. The sample shows roughly 180,000 clones, 94% of them seen only once. The chain joins TRBV6-5 to TRBJ2-1; TRBD2 is a possible D gene (5 bases). The receptor was derived from a woman in her late teens or twenties in good health. Sequences were obtained from blood. Written as DNA, the CDR3 is TGTGCCAGCAGCAGAAGCGGTAGCTCCTACAATGAGCAGTTCTTC. Protein: CASSRSGSSYNEQFF.